The 10 T cell receptor beta chains presented below share a single source sample, sequenced in a study of cytomegalovirus exposure and HLA in healthy donors. The primer mix had 60 Vbeta and 13 Jbeta primers. Sequencing used immunoSEQ multiplex PCR; TCRdb keeps in-frame clones, though not all of them. The sample holds 130,000 to 150,000 clones; about 80% are singletons and the top ten take about 5%. Sequencing was carried out using PBMCs. These receptors came from a male donor in good health and CMV-seronegative.

J is TRBJ2-3 and V is TRBV15; perhaps TRBD2 as D (6 bases). The V and J ends lost 1 base and 3 bases respectively, with 14 bases between them. The CDR3 loop spans 16 amino acids. The germline gives CDR1 LNHNV, CDR2 YYDKDF (reference sequence). DNA of the CDR3: TGTGCCACCAGCAGAGTGGCAGGGAGGTGGACAGATACGCAGTATTTT. Translating gives CATSRVAGRWTDTQYF.

The chain employs TRBV21-1 and TRBJ2-5; the D segment call TRBD1 is taken from the table without a DNA check. TRBV21-1 is listed as a pseudogene. The CDR3 has 15 residues. DNA for the CDR3: TGTGCCAGCAGCAAGACAGGGGGGTTTCAAGAGACCCAGTACTTC. It encodes CASSKTGGFQETQYF.

This clone was seen once. The chain couples TRBV11-2 to TRBJ1-4; D perhaps matches TRBD1 (6 bases). The CDR3 loop spans 14 amino acids. V was cut by 3 bases and J by 6 bases, with 11 bases left in between. In germline, CDR1 is SGHAT, CDR2 FQNNGV. In DNA form, the CDR3 reads TGTGCCAGCAGCTTGCAGGGGACGGATGAAAAACTGTTTTTT. Translation: CASSLQGTDEKLFF.

The V gene is TRBV9, the J gene TRBJ1-2; 7 nucleotides align to TRBD1. The CDR3 has 13 residues. The ends lost 3 bases at V and 7 bases at J; junction bases unmatched: 6. CDR1 and CDR2 (germline): SGDLS, YYNGEE. The DNA of the CDR3 is TGTGCCAGCAGCGCTAAACGACAGGGTGGCTACACCTTC. This translates into CASSAKRQGGYTF.

The chain is built from TRBV29-1 and TRBJ2-7; 9 nucleotides match TRBD1. Trimming took 7 bases from V and 7 from J; bases not matched to a gene: 5. Germline-derived CDR1 and CDR2 are SQVTM and ANQGSEA. This CDR3 comprises 11 residues. The CDR3 nucleotides read TGCAGCGCTGGGGACAGGGAGGAGCAGTACTTC. Encoded protein: CSAGDREEQYF.

Comment on this clone: Other DNA sequences from this sample encode an identical CDR3 as well. The rearrangement uses TRBV30 and TRBJ2-5, with D possibly being TRBD1 (6 bases). CDR1 is GTSNPN and CDR2 is SVGIG in the germline V gene (reference sequence). This CDR3 has 12 residues. V shed 0 bases and J shed 4 bases, with 6 bases lying between them. The CDR3 spells CAWSVQGETQYF. The CDR3 nucleotides read TGTGCCTGGAGTGTACAGGGAGAGACCCAGTACTTC. The variable domain in full, completed from reference TRBV30 and TRBJ2-5, reads SQTIHQWPATLVQPVGSPLSLECTVEGTSNPNLYWYRQAAGRGLQLLFYSVGIGQISSEVPQNLSASRPQDRQFILSSKKLLLSDSGFYLCAWSVQGETQYFGPGTRLLVL.

This rearrangement joins TRBV7-9 to TRBJ2-5, with a tentative D call TRBD1 (5 bases). In germline, CDR1 is SEHNR, CDR2 FQNEAQ (reference sequence). This CDR3 is 14 amino acids long. Deletions cut 4 bases from V and 2 bases from J, with 11 bases between. The CDR3 nucleotides read TGTGCCAGCAGCTCCAAACAGGTACAAGAGACCCAGTACTTC. Encoded protein: CASSSKQVQETQYF.

This chain uses TRBV4-1 with TRBJ2-2; 13 nucleotides agree with TRBD2. Germline CDR1 MGHRA, CDR2 YSYEKL. This CDR3 is built from 18 residues. J was trimmed by 1 base and V by 3 bases; bases with no gene match: 5. The DNA for the CDR3 is TGCGCCAGCAGCCAGCTTTGGACTAGCGGGGGGAACACCGGGGAGCTGTTTTTT. Its translation: CASSQLWTSGGNTGELFF.

This sequence joins TRBV27 and TRBJ1-2; 9 bases are a match to TRBD1. Germline CDR1 reads MNHEY; CDR2 reads SMNVEV (reference sequence). This CDR3 region has 15 residues. V lost 0 bases and J lost 6; bases outside the gene matches: 5. The CDR3 sequence is CASSLSGTGKNGYTF. For the CDR3, the DNA is TGTGCCAGCAGTTTATCTGGGACAGGGAAGAATGGCTACACCTTC.

This clone showed up just a few times. V and J are TRBV6-1 and TRBJ1-5; D may be TRBD1 (5 bases). Germline V gene sequence: CDR1 MNHNS, CDR2 SASEGT. The CDR3 is 17 residues long. V was cut by 2 bases and J by 4 bases, with 18 bases left in between. CDR3 sequence: CASSEFKTVSTNQPQHF. CDR3 sequence (DNA): TGTGCCAGCAGTGAATTTAAGACAGTATCTACGAATCAGCCCCAGCATTTT.